This T cell receptor beta chain stems from a study of blood T cell repertoires in COVID-19. Study as a whole: There were acute and convalescent COVID-19 samples, and they came from the United States, Italy and Spain. PBMCs, B-cell-depleted T cells, or T cells were the source of the cDNA or gDNA that made up the material.

The ends lost 2 bases at V and 3 bases at J; junction bases unmatched: 7. The CDR3 runs 15 residues. The germline CDR1 and CDR2 sequences are GTSNPN and SVGIG (reference sequence). Per the authors' pipeline: Amplification of reference gene primers was used by the study to estimate nucleated cell counts. Data came from immunoSEQ multiplex PCR; TCRdb stores just in-frame clones and leaves some out. The DNA was the basis for D and trimming; V, J and clone size are from that table. Of 200,000 to 300,000 clones listed, around nine tenths are singletons. The receptor's source is a man aged 40-49 years who had recovered from COVID-19. The chain links TRBV30 to TRBJ1-5, with 7 bases fitting TRBD1. The sequencing input was peripheral blood. CDR3 protein: CAWSMDRSYNQPQHF. The DNA of the CDR3 is TGTGCCTGGAGTATGGACAGGTCCTACAATCAGCCCCAGCATTTT.